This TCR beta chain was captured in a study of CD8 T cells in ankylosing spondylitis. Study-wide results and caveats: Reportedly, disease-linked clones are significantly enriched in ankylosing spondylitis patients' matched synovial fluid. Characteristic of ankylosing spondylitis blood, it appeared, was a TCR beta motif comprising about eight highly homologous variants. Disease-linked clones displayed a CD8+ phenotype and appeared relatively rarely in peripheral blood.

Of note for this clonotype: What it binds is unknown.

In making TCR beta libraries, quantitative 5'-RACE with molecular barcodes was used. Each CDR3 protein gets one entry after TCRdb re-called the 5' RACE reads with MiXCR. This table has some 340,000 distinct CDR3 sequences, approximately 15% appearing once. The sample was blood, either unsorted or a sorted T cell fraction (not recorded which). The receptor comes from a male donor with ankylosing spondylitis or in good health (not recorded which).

CDR3 sequence: CASSHSGLWAEAFF. The CDR3 bases are TGTGCCAGCAGCCACTCGGGCCTCTGGGCTGAAGCTTTCTTT. V and J are TRBV3-1 and TRBJ1-1, with unresolved D. Trimming shortened V by 3 bases and J by 6 bases, and 14 bases separated the two germline ends. CDR1 is LGHDT, CDR2 YNNKEL, per germline (reference sequence). The CDR3 loop spans 14 amino acids.